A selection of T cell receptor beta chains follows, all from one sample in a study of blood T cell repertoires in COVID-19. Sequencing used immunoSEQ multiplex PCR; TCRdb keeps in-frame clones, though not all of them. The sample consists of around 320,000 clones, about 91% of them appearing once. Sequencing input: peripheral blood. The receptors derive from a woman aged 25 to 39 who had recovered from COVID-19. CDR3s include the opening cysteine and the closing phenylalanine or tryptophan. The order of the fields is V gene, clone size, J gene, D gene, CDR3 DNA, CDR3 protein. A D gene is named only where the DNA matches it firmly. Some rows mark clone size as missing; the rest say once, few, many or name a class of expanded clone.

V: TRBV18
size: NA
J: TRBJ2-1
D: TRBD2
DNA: TGTGCCAGCTCACCGAGACTAGCGGGGGCGAGCTCCTACAATGAGCAGTTCTTC
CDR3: CASSPRLAGASSYNEQFF

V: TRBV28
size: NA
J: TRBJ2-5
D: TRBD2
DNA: TGTGCCAGCACCTCCCTAGGGACTAGCGGGGTATACCAAGAGACCCAGTACTTC
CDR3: CASTSLGTSGVYQETQYF

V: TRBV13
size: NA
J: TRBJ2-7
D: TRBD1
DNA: TGTGCCAGCAGCCGGGACAGGGGCCACGAGCAGTACTTC
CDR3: CASSRDRGHEQYF

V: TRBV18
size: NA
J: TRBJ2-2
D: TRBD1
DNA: TGTGCCAGCTCATCCGGGACAGGGGGCACCGGGGAGCTGTTTTTT
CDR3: CASSSGTGGTGELFF

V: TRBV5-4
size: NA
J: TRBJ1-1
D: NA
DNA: TGTGCCAGCAGCTTGGGGGGTCGGGGCACTGAAGCTTTCTTT
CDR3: CASSLGGRGTEAFF

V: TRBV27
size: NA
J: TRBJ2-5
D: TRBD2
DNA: TGTGCCAGCAGTTTATTGGGACTAGCCCGACAAGAGACCCAGTACTTC
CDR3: CASSLLGLARQETQYF

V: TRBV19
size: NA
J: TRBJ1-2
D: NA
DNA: TGTGCCAGTAGTATTGGACAAGCAAACTATGGCTACACCTTC
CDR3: CASSIGQANYGYTF

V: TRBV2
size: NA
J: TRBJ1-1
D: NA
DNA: TGTGCCAGCAGTGTCCCAGGGCCTAACACTGAAGCTTTCTTT
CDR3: CASSVPGPNTEAFF

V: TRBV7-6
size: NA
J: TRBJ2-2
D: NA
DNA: TGTGCCAGCAGCTTTTCCCAGACGGGCACCGGGGAGCTGTTTTTT
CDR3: CASSFSQTGTGELFF

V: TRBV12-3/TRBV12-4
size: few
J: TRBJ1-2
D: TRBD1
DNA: TGTGCCAGCTATGGACAGGCGGTGGGAGGCTACACCTTC
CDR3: CASYGQAVGGYTF

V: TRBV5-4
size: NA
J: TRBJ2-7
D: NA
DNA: TGTGCCAGCAGCCCCAACATGGGGCCCTACGAGCAGTACTTC
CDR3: CASSPNMGPYEQYF

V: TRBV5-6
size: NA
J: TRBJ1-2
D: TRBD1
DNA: TGTGCCAGCAGCTTGAGGGCAGGGACAGACTATGGCTACACCTTC
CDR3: CASSLRAGTDYGYTF

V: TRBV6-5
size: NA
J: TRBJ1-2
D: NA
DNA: TGTGCCAGCAAAGCTGATAACTATGGCTACACCTTC
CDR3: CASKADNYGYTF

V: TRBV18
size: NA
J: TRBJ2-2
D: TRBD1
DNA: TGTGCCAGCTCACCACTTGGGACAGGGCCGGGCGAGGGCACCGGGGAGCTGTTTTTT
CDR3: CASSPLGTGPGEGTGELFF

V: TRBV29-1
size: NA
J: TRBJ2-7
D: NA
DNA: TGCAGCGCGTTACAGGAACTCCCCTACGAGCAGTACTTC
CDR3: CSALQELPYEQYF

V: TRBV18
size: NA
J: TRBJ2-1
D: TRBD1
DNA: TGTGCCAGCGCTTCCGGGACAGGAGACAATGAGCAGTTCTTC
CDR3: CASASGTGDNEQFF

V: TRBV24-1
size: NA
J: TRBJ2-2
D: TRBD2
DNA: TGTGCCACCAGTGATTTTAGTGGGACTAGCGGGGGGCTATATAGCCCCGGGGAGCTGTTTTTT
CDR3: CATSDFSGTSGGLYSPGELFF

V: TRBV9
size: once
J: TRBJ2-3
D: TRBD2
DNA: TGTGCCAGCAGCGTAGTCGGTGCTAGCGGGGGGGTAACAGATACGCAGTATTTT
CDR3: CASSVVGASGGVTDTQYF

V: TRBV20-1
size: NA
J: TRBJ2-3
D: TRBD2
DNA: TGCAGTGCTAGTCTTAGCGGGGGGGCCGCAGATACGCAGTATTTT
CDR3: CSASLSGGAADTQYF

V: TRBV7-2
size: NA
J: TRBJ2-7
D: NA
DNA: TGTGCCAGCAGCTTAGACCAGGGGAGGGCCTACGAGCAGTACTTC
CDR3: CASSLDQGRAYEQYF

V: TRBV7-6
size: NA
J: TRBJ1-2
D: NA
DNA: TGTGCCAGCAGCTTAGATCCAGGGTACTATGGCTACACCTTC
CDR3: CASSLDPGYYGYTF

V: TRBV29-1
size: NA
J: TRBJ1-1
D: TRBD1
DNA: TGCAGCGTACAGGGGTCGGGCACTGAAGCTTTCTTT
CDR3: CSVQGSGTEAFF

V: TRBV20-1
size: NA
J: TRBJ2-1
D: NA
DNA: TGCAGTGCTAGTGGGGCGGGCACCGGTTACAATGAGCAGTTCTTC
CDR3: CSASGAGTGYNEQFF

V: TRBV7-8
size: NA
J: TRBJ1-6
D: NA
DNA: TGTGCCAGCAGCCCCCCGGATTCACCCCTCCACTTT
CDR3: CASSPPDSPLHF

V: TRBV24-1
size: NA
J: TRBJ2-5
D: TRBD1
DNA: TGTGCCACCAGTGTCCCCGACAGGGCCGGGCAAGAGACCCAGTACTTC
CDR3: CATSVPDRAGQETQYF

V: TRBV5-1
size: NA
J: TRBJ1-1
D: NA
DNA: TGCGCCACCGCCCCGTCGGCCCCCTCGAGGGACACTGAAGCTTTCTTT
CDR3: CATAPSAPSRDTEAFF

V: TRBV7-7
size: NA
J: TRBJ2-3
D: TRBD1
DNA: TGTGCCAGCAGCCCGACAGGGCACACAGATACGCAGTATTTT
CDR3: CASSPTGHTDTQYF